The rows below give T cell receptor beta chains drawn from one sample of a study of shared clonotypes between healthy human individuals. Data came from immunoSEQ multiplex PCR; TCRdb stores just in-frame clones and leaves some out. The sample comprises roughly 890,000 clones, 92% of which are singletons, and 24% rests with the top ten. The sample consisted of naive CD8+ T cells sorted from blood. The receptor set was obtained from a man aged 30 to 45 in good health. The CDR3 runs from the conserved cysteine through the conserved F or W. D genes are given only for firm matches. Clone size is not always given. Where it is, it says once, few, many or a class for expanded clones.

D,V,J,size,CDR3,DNA
NA,TRBV27,TRBJ1-2,NA,CASSYQGGAVDGYTF,TGTGCCAGCAGTTATCAGGGAGGCGCGGTGGATGGCTACACCTTC
TRBD2,TRBV4-3,TRBJ2-1,NA,CASSQDRTSGSIQFF,TGCGCCAGCAGCCAAGACCGGACTAGCGGGAGCATCCAGTTCTTC
NA,TRBV19,TRBJ2-6,NA,CASSTLAGWGSSGANVLTF,TGTGCCAGTAGTACCCTGGCAGGGTGGGGTAGCTCTGGGGCCAACGTCCTGACTTTC
NA,TRBV5-6,TRBJ2-3,NA,CASSSETVTDTQYF,TGTGCCAGCAGCTCCGAGACAGTCACAGATACGCAGTATTTT
TRBD1,TRBV6-5,TRBJ1-1,NA,CASSHRGSTEAFF,TGTGCCAGCAGCCACAGGGGGAGCACTGAAGCTTTCTTT
TRBD2,TRBV29-1,TRBJ2-1,NA,CSASGRADEQFF,TGCAGCGCTAGCGGGAGGGCCGATGAGCAGTTCTTC
NA,TRBV7-9,TRBJ2-7,NA,CASSDGREQYF,TGTGCCAGCAGCGATGGCCGCGAGCAGTACTTC
NA,TRBV19,TRBJ2-7,NA,CASSILTGPYEQYF,TGTGCCAGTAGTATTCTTACCGGCCCCTACGAGCAGTACTTC
TRBD1,TRBV5-6,TRBJ2-3,NA,CASSTLDRGGTDTQYF,TGTGCCAGCAGCACTCTGGACAGGGGAGGAACAGATACGCAGTATTTT
TRBD1,TRBV14,TRBJ1-1,NA,CASSRWTGGRNTEAFF,TGTGCCAGCAGCCGCTGGACAGGGGGACGAAACACTGAAGCTTTCTTT
NA,TRBV7-3,TRBJ2-5,once,CASSLTGYQETQYF,TGTGCCAGCAGCTTAACCGGGTACCAAGAGACCCAGTACTTC
TRBD1,TRBV27,TRBJ1-2,NA,CASSSGGYEVSYYGYTF,TGTGCCAGCAGTTCAGGGGGCTACGAAGTTTCTTACTATGGCTACACCTTC
NA,TRBV6-1,TRBJ2-1,NA,CAITPWPLGEQFF,TGTGCCATTACCCCGTGGCCCCTTGGTGAGCAGTTCTTC
TRBD1,TRBV27,TRBJ2-7,NA,CASSPTGTGSAEQYF,TGTGCCAGCAGTCCGACCGGGACAGGGTCGGCCGAGCAGTACTTC
NA,TRBV9,TRBJ1-2,NA,CASSGRDITF,TGTGCCAGCAGCGGTCGGGACATCACCTTC
NA,TRBV2,TRBJ2-7,NA,CASRSAAAYEQYF,TGTGCCAGCAGGAGCGCTGCAGCCTACGAGCAGTACTTC